This TCR beta chain was identified during a study of Graves' ophthalmopathy and Graves' hyperthyroidism. Study-level findings and limits: Between ophthalmopathy and stable hyperthyroidism, a 13-signature model drew a separation with approximately 90% sensitivity and 70% to 84% specificity. Thyroid clonotypes that were expanded above 0.001 frequency mostly also appeared in blood.

As the template, RNA transcripts were used to amplify TCR beta CDR3 regions. In the first round, RT-PCR was carried out with HTBI primers, and a multiplex PCR formed the second round. TCRdb fed the multiplex PCR reads into MiXCR, producing one record per CDR3 protein. The repertoire holds about 550,000 distinct CDR3 sequences, with less than 40% as singletons. Comment on this clonotype: Its antigen is currently unknown. The junction departs from germline at one end; a sequencing error may be responsible.

The study recruited hyperthyroidism patients aged 18 to 65 who were newly diagnosed, under 2 months' duration. In germline, CDR1 is SGHNT, CDR2 YYREEE (reference sequence). This CDR3 comprises 16 residues. The specimen sequenced was peripheral blood or thyroid tissue (not recorded which). V and J are TRBV5-4 and TRBJ2-7; 8 bases fit TRBD1. The source is an adult man with Graves' hyperthyroidism. The CDR3 is CASSPAGTGSSYEQYF. The CDR3 nucleotides are TGCGCCAGCAGCCCAGCCGGGACAGGCTCCTCCTACGAGCAGTACTTC.